This is a list of T cell receptor beta chains from one sample in a study of PD-1 blockade in classical Hodgkin lymphoma. The data were produced by immunoSEQ multiplex PCR, yet TCRdb's version contains in-frame clones alone and is incomplete. The sample has under 50,000 clones, around three fifths seen once. Sequencing was performed on peripheral blood mononuclear cells (PBMCs), taken before the fourth cycle of nivolumab. All receptors come from a human donor with classical Hodgkin lymphoma. Each CDR3 is given with its conserved first and last residue. A D gene is named only where the DNA matches it firmly. Some rows mark clone size as missing; the rest say once, few, many or name a class of expanded clone.

v_call: TRBV4-1; clone_size: few; cdr3_length: 15; d_call: NA; j_call: TRBJ2-2; cdr3_aa: CASSLQSSNTGELFF
v_call: TRBV28; clone_size: NA; cdr3_length: 12; d_call: NA; j_call: TRBJ2-3; cdr3_aa: CASSAELGTQYF
v_call: TRBV21-1; clone_size: once; cdr3_length: 18; d_call: NA; j_call: TRBJ2-6; cdr3_aa: CASTPPPGPNSGANVLTF
v_call: TRBV6-6; clone_size: NA; cdr3_length: 11; d_call: NA; j_call: TRBJ1-1; cdr3_aa: CATKGGTEAFF
v_call: TRBV6-5; clone_size: NA; cdr3_length: 12; d_call: NA; j_call: TRBJ1-6; cdr3_aa: CASSYSNSPLHF
v_call: TRBV5-4; clone_size: medium-sized; cdr3_length: 13; d_call: NA; j_call: TRBJ2-5; cdr3_aa: CASSLDTQETQYF
v_call: TRBV11-2; clone_size: NA; cdr3_length: 14; d_call: TRBD1; j_call: TRBJ1-5; cdr3_aa: CASSFRGSNQPQHF
v_call: TRBV7-2; clone_size: NA; cdr3_length: 13; d_call: NA; j_call: TRBJ1-2; cdr3_aa: CASSLAGRGGYTF
v_call: TRBV29-1; clone_size: NA; cdr3_length: 13; d_call: TRBD1; j_call: TRBJ1-2; cdr3_aa: CSAWTGAGYGYTF
v_call: TRBV4-2; clone_size: NA; cdr3_length: 15; d_call: NA; j_call: TRBJ1-4; cdr3_aa: CASSLIQATNEKLFF
v_call: TRBV29-1; clone_size: few; cdr3_length: 13; d_call: NA; j_call: TRBJ2-3; cdr3_aa: CSVDRGAMDTQYF
v_call: TRBV27; clone_size: few; cdr3_length: 15; d_call: NA; j_call: TRBJ2-7; cdr3_aa: CASRRQELGSYEQYF
v_call: TRBV6-5; clone_size: NA; cdr3_length: 12; d_call: NA; j_call: TRBJ2-5; cdr3_aa: CATKGFGETQYF
v_call: TRBV4-1; clone_size: NA; cdr3_length: 16; d_call: TRBD1; j_call: TRBJ2-3; cdr3_aa: CASSQTGGRITDTQYF
v_call: TRBV6-5; clone_size: NA; cdr3_length: 13; d_call: NA; j_call: TRBJ2-2; cdr3_aa: CASIRIDTGELFF
v_call: TRBV4-1; clone_size: NA; cdr3_length: 14; d_call: NA; j_call: TRBJ1-2; cdr3_aa: CASSQDQRNYDYTF
v_call: TRBV7-8; clone_size: NA; cdr3_length: 14; d_call: TRBD2; j_call: TRBJ2-3; cdr3_aa: CASSAAGHVDTQYF
v_call: TRBV10-3; clone_size: NA; cdr3_length: 12; d_call: NA; j_call: TRBJ1-2; cdr3_aa: CAISDTNYGYTF
v_call: TRBV30; clone_size: few; cdr3_length: 14; d_call: NA; j_call: TRBJ1-4; cdr3_aa: CAWTNGGYNEKLFF
v_call: TRBV7-9; clone_size: NA; cdr3_length: 16; d_call: TRBD1; j_call: TRBJ2-7; cdr3_aa: CASSLSPVTGVYEQYF
v_call: TRBV27; clone_size: NA; cdr3_length: 12; d_call: NA; j_call: TRBJ1-2; cdr3_aa: CASSFGGRGYTF